These 28 T cell receptor beta chains were sequenced from one sample in a study of T cells after yellow fever vaccination (dated by TCRdb to the late 2010s). Library construction relied on 5' RACE. The sequencing machine was an Illumina HiSeq 2500. Using fastp at Q25 and MiXCR, TCRdb reprocessed the public reads and kept productive beta chains. All rows with the same CDR3 protein become a single entry with the most common DNA and genes. The sample has 300,000 to 450,000 distinct CDR3 sequences on record, 7% to 9% of them singletons. The ten top clones hold about 16% of the sample. In light of the paper, this sample's treatment or condition label describes: live attenuated yellow fever vaccine strain. The sample in question was PBMCs, obtained more than 35 days after the first yellow fever vaccination. These receptor sequences come from a man in his late teens or twenties who received the YFV17D yellow fever vaccine.

This clonotype was observed a few times. The J gene is TRBJ2-4, the V gene TRBV29-1, with D maybe TRBD1 (5 bases). The germline V gene has CDR1 SQVTM and CDR2 ANQGSEA. V lost 7 bases and J lost 0, with 16 bases in between. CDR3 size: 15 residues. The CDR3 DNA reads as TGCAGCGGGTCGGACATCACGGGAGCCAAAAACATTCAGTACTTC. Amino acid sequence: CSGSDITGAKNIQYF.

This clonotype was observed at least ten times. A read error may produce the germline difference seen at one junction end. The chain is built from TRBV5-1 and TRBJ2-5; 8 positions match TRBD1. The CDR3 has 13 residues. Per the germline V gene, CDR1 is SGHRS and CDR2 is YFSETQ. The CDR3 protein is CASSWDRQETQYF. CDR3 nucleotides: TGTGCCAGCAGCTGGGACAGGCAAGAGACCCAGTACTTC.

The rearrangement joins TRBV18 to TRBJ2-1; TRBD2 agrees at 7 bases. Germline V gene sequence: CDR1 KGHSH, CDR2 LQKENI. The V gene end was trimmed by 2 bases and the J gene end by 4 bases; junction bases not matched to a gene: 8. The CDR3 spans 16 residues. CDR3 region: CASSPKASGDYNEQFF. The CDR3 DNA is TGTGCCAGCTCACCAAAGGCGAGCGGGGATTACAATGAGCAGTTCTTC.

This clonotype was picked up many times. The chain uses TRBV3-1 and TRBJ2-7; 9 bases are a match to TRBD1. V was pared by 3 bases and J by 6 bases, with 9 bases of the junction left unmatched. Germline CDR1 LGHDT, CDR2 YNNKEL (reference sequence). This CDR3 is 15 amino acids long. The CDR3 DNA sequence: TGTGCCAGCAGCCACGCTCCCGGGACAGGGAGCGAGCAGTACGTC. It is translated as CASSHAPGTGSEQYV.

The chain employs TRBV12-5 and TRBJ2-1; 11 bases line up with TRBD2. This CDR3 region has 15 residues. Trimming took 4 bases from V and 9 from J; bases not matched to a gene: 8. CDR1 LGHNT and CDR2 FRNRAP come from the germline V gene. CDR3: CASGYSGGVDGEQFF. The CDR3 DNA is TGTGCTAGTGGTTATAGCGGGGGGGTAGATGGTGAGCAGTTCTTC. Full variable domain (missing parts from reference TRBV12-5 and TRBJ2-1): DARVTQTPRHKVTEMGQEVTMRCQPILGHNTVFWYRQTMMQGLELLAYFRNRAPLDDSGMPKDRFSAEMPDATLATLKIQPSEPRDSAVYFCASGYSGGVDGEQFFGPGTRLTVL.

There are a few counts of this clonotype. This rearrangement joins TRBV20-1 to TRBJ2-7, with no clear D. Germline V CDR1 and CDR2: DFQATT, SNEGSKA (reference sequence). Trimming took off 4 bases at V and 4 bases at J, with 11 bases between the two ends. The CDR3 is 12 residues long. The CDR3 loop is CSAIFDPYEQYF. CDR3 in DNA: TGCAGTGCTATATTCGATCCTTACGAGCAGTACTTC.

This clonotype occurred many times. The chain uses TRBV29-1 and TRBJ1-1; D unclear. Germline loops: CDR1 SQVTM, CDR2 ANQGSEA. The CDR3 contains 12 residues. The V and J ends lost 6 bases and 1 base respectively, with 9 bases between them. CDR3 in DNA: TGCAGCGTCCAGGACGGGAACACTGAAGCTTTCTTT. Encoded protein: CSVQDGNTEAFF.

This clonotype was counted between two and nine times. J is TRBJ2-5 and V is TRBV7-2; 12 bases are shared with TRBD2. The ends lost 3 bases at V and 7 bases at J; junction bases unmatched: 9. The germline CDR1 and CDR2 sequences are SGHTA and FQGNSA. This CDR3 spans 16 amino acids. The CDR3 is CASSFSSGGAGGTQYF. The CDR3 DNA sequence: TGTGCCAGCAGCTTTTCTAGCGGGGGGGCCGGGGGGACCCAGTACTTC. Full variable domain (outside the CDR3, taken from reference TRBV7-2 and TRBJ2-5): GAGVSQSPSNKVTEKGKDVELRCDPISGHTALYWYRQSLGQGLEFLIYFQGNSAPDKSGLPSDRFSAERTGGSVSTLTIQRTQQEDSAVYLCASSFSSGGAGGTQYFGPGTRLLVL.

This clonotype was seen only a few times. The chain joins TRBV7-8 to TRBJ2-7; 7 bases are a match to TRBD1. The CDR3 consists of 14 residues. The germline gives CDR1 SGHVS, CDR2 FQNEAQ. Trimming took 5 bases from V and 0 from J; bases not matched to a gene: 4. The CDR3 loop reads CASSVQGNSYEQYF. In nucleotides, the CDR3 is TGTGCCAGCAGCGTACAGGGGAACTCCTACGAGCAGTACTTC. Together with reference TRBV7-8 and TRBJ2-7, the CDR3 gives the full variable domain: GAGVSQSPRYKVAKRGQDVALRCDPISGHVSLFWYQQALGQGPEFLTYFQNEAQLDKSGLPSDRFFAERPEGSVSTLKIQRTQQEDSAVYLCASSVQGNSYEQYFGPGTRLTVT.

The CDR3 nucleotides are TGCGCCAGCAGCTTGGCAGGGACTAGCGGGGGAGGAGAGACCCAGTACTTC. This encodes CASSLAGTSGGGETQYF. The gene calls are TRBV5-1 and TRBJ2-5; TRBD2 matches at 14 bases. V shed 0 bases, J shed 4 bases, and the junction held 5 bases outside the gene matches. CDR1 and CDR2 from the germline V gene are SGHRS and YFSETQ. This CDR3 contains 17 residues.

This clonotype came up a few times. The chain combines TRBV20-1 with TRBJ2-5, with no clear D. Trimming cost V 0 bases and J 4 bases, with 6 bases left between them. The CDR3 loop spans 12 amino acids. Germline CDR1 is DFQATT and CDR2 is SNEGSKA (reference sequence). This chain's CDR3 is CSARDYPETQYF. The CDR3 nucleotides are TGCAGTGCTAGAGACTACCCAGAGACCCAGTACTTC.

The J gene is TRBJ1-1, the V gene TRBV5-1, with D perhaps matching TRBD1 (6 bases). Trimming removed 4 bases at V and 8 bases at J, with 18 bases between. CDR3 length equals 14 residues. Germline lookup yields CDR1 SGHRS and CDR2 YFSETQ. The CDR3 DNA reads as TGCGCCAGCAGCCCCCAGGGGACACCTACAGAAGCTTTCTTT. This translates into CASSPQGTPTEAFF.

The chain is built from TRBV7-2 and TRBJ1-5; D unresolved. The CDR3 runs 12 residues. Germline lookup yields CDR1 SGHTA and CDR2 FQGNSA. Trimming stripped 3 bases from V and 10 bases from J, with 10 bases between. For the CDR3, the DNA is TGTGCCAGCAGCTTTAACACCCAACCCCAGCATTTT. Translated, it gives CASSFNTQPQHF.

This clonotype was observed a few times. The chain carries TRBV7-9 and TRBJ2-1, with 13 bases that match TRBD2. Germline CDR1 reads SEHNR; CDR2 reads FQNEAQ (reference sequence). The CDR3 runs to 13 residues. The ends lost 3 bases at V and 13 bases at J; junction bases unmatched: 3. The CDR3 protein is CASSLGTSGDQFF. DNA for the CDR3: TGTGCCAGCAGCTTGGGGACTAGCGGGGACCAGTTCTTC.

This clonotype was detected a few times. The chain employs TRBV6-4 and TRBJ2-6; 10 nucleotides align to TRBD2. The trim removed 5 bases at V and 1 base at J, leaving 17 bases unmatched. This CDR3 has 21 residues. Germline CDR1 and CDR2: MRHNA and SNTAGT. DNA for the CDR3: TGTGCCAGCAGTACCCGGGACACCGGGACTAGCGAACCATCTGGGGCCAACGTCCTGACTTTC. Residues: CASSTRDTGTSEPSGANVLTF.

The sample holds one count of this clonotype. This sequence joins TRBV3-1 and TRBJ2-5; 10 nucleotides agree with TRBD2. Germline V lookup: CDR1 LGHDT, CDR2 YNNKEL (reference sequence). The CDR3 covers 18 residues. The V gene end was trimmed by 4 bases and the J gene end by 0 bases; junction bases not matched to a gene: 11. The CDR3 bases are TGTGCCAGCAGCCCCCGGTTTAGCGGGGGGCGATACCAAGAGACCCAGTACTTC. As protein: CASSPRFSGGRYQETQYF.

This clonotype was picked up a small number of times. CDR3: CSTSPPSGLRKTQYF. Here the CDR3 DNA reads TGCAGTACCTCCCCCCCCAGCGGTCTTAGGAAGACCCAGTACTTC. V and J are TRBV20-1 and TRBJ2-5; D might be TRBD2 (5 bases). Germline V gene lookup returns CDR1 DFQATT and CDR2 SNEGSKA (reference sequence). Deletions cut 8 bases from V and 6 bases from J, with 25 bases between. The CDR3 sequence is 15 residues long.

There are a few counts of this clonotype. The rearrangement joins TRBV19 to TRBJ2-6, with TRBD2 identical over 7 bases. V lost 9 bases and J lost 4; bases outside the gene matches: 12. Germline V gene sequence: CDR1 LNHDA, CDR2 SQIVND (reference sequence). The CDR3 runs to 16 residues. Here the CDR3 DNA reads TGTGCCAGCGCCCCAGACGGGGGGTTCGGGGCCAACGTCCTGACTTTC. Protein: CASAPDGGFGANVLTF.

The chain combines TRBV5-1 with TRBJ1-6; possible D gene TRBD1, 5 bases. V was cut by 3 bases and J by 9 bases, with 16 bases left in between. Germline CDR1 reads SGHRS; CDR2 reads YFSETQ. The CDR3 is made up of 15 amino acids. CDR3: CASSSDTLRGSPLHF. The CDR3 DNA reads TGCGCCAGCAGCTCCGACACGCTAAGGGGTTCACCCCTCCACTTT. The entire variable domain, with the rest obtained from reference TRBV5-1 and TRBJ1-6, is as follows: KAGVTQTPRYLIKTRGQQVTLSCSPISGHRSVSWYQQTPGQGLQFLFEYFSETQRNKGNFPGRFSGRQFSNSRSEMNVSTLELGDSALYLCASSSDTLRGSPLHFGNGTRLTVT.

This clonotype was picked up many times. The chain combines TRBV20-1 with TRBJ1-2; 7 nucleotides match TRBD1. The CDR3 is made up of 15 amino acids. Germline CDR1 and CDR2: DFQATT and SNEGSKA (reference sequence). Trimming took 1 base from V and 1 from J; bases not matched to a gene: 6. The CDR3 DNA reads TGCAGTGCTAGAGTTCGGCAGGGGGGTAACTATGGCTACACCTTC. Translation: CSARVRQGGNYGYTF.

This clonotype was counted between two and nine times. The genes are TRBV4-3 and TRBJ2-1; the D is unclear. Germline CDR1 and CDR2: LGHNA and YSLEER. V was shortened by 3 bases and J by 5 bases, with 2 bases between the two germline ends. The CDR3 consists of 11 residues. In nucleotides, the CDR3 is TGCGCCAGCAGCCACCACAATGAGCAGTTCTTC. Its translation is CASSHHNEQFF.

The genes are TRBV12-3 or TRBV12-4 and TRBJ1-4; D remains ambiguous. Trimming removed 5 bases at V and 2 bases at J, with 3 bases between. This CDR3 contains 12 residues. The CDR3 sequence is CASSVTNEKLFF. The DNA of the CDR3 is TGTGCCAGCAGTGTGACTAATGAAAAACTGTTTTTT.

This clonotype was recorded many times. The chain carries TRBV7-2 and TRBJ1-3; the D gene is possibly TRBD1 (5 bases). CDR3 size: 14 residues. CDR1 is SGHTA and CDR2 is FQGNSA in the germline V gene. Trimming removed 3 bases at V and 4 bases at J, with 10 bases between. The CDR3 sequence: CASSFTGGGNTIYF. The CDR3 DNA follows: TGTGCCAGCAGCTTTACAGGAGGGGGAAACACCATATATTTT.

CDR3 region: CASSFTMEDTQYF. Here the CDR3 DNA reads TGCGCCAGCAGCTTTACAATGGAAGATACGCAGTATTTT. The rearrangement uses TRBV5-1 and TRBJ2-3; unclear D gene. This CDR3 is built from 13 residues. V lost 2 bases to trimming and J lost 5 bases, with 9 bases between them. Germline V gene data show CDR1 as SGHRS and CDR2 as YFSETQ.

On this clonotype: A junction boundary mismatches the germline segment, possibly from a read error. This chain links TRBV19 with TRBJ2-1, with a tentative D call TRBD2 (5 bases). CDR3 length: 12 residues. Germline loops: CDR1 LNHDA, CDR2 SQIVND (reference sequence). Here the CDR3 reads CASSISRRELFF. Written as DNA, the CDR3 is TGTGCCAGTAGTATCTCTCGTAGGGAGCTGTTCTTC.

This clonotype was recorded a few times. J is TRBJ2-2 and V is TRBV5-1, with D possibly matching TRBD2 (5 bases). Germline lookup yields CDR1 SGHRS and CDR2 YFSETQ. The CDR3 runs to 12 residues. V shed 0 bases and J shed 9 bases, with 6 bases lying between them. CDR3: CASSLAGRELFF. The CDR3, as DNA: TGCGCCAGCAGCTTGGCGGGAAGGGAGCTGTTTTTT.

This clonotype was seen many times. V is TRBV18 and J is TRBJ2-7, with D maybe TRBD1 (6 bases). V shed 5 bases and J shed 6 bases, with 14 bases lying between them. Per the germline V gene, CDR1 is KGHSH and CDR2 is LQKENI. The CDR3 covers 13 residues. The CDR3 reads CASSRSDSSEQYV. As DNA, the CDR3 is TGTGCCAGCTCAAGATCGGACAGTTCCGAGCAGTACGTC.

This chain uses TRBV12-3 or TRBV12-4 with TRBJ2-2; D might be TRBD1 or TRBD2, each matching 5 bases. The CDR3 has 17 residues. V gave up 6 bases and J gave up 0 bases, with 17 bases separating them. Written as DNA, the CDR3 is TGTGCCAGCAGCCTCCGGGACGGACGATCGAACACCGGGGAGCTGTTTTTT. This sequence encodes CASSLRDGRSNTGELFF.